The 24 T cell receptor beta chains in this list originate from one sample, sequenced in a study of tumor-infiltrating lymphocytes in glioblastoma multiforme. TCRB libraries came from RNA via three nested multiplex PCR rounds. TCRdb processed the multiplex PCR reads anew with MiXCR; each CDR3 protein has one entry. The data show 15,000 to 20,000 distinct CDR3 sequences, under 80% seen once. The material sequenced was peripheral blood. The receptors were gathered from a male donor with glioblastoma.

CDR3 DNA sequence: TGTGCCAGCAGAAGAACTAGCGGGAGGGTAGGGCAGCAGTTCTTC. Encoded protein: CASRRTSGRVGQQFF. The chain uses TRBV11-2 and TRBJ2-1, with 13 nucleotides matching TRBD2. The V gene's germline CDR1 is SGHAT and CDR2 FQNNGV. The length of the CDR3 is 15 residues. V shed 6 bases, J shed 11 bases, and the junction held 10 bases outside the gene matches.

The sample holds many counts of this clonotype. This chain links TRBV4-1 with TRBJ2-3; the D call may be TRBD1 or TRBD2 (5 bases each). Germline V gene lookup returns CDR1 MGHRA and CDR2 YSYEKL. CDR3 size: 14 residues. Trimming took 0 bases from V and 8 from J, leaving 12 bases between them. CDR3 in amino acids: CASSQERGVPTQYF. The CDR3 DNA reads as TGCGCCAGCAGCCAAGAAAGAGGGGTGCCTACGCAGTATTTT.

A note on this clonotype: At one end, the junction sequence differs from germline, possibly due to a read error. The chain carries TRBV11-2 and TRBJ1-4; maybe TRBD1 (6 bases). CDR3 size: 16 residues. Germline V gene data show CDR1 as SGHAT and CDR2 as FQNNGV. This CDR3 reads CARSSRWGATSEKLFF. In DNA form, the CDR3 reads TGTGCCAGAAGCTCCCGATGGGGGGCAACTAGTGAAAAACTGTTTTTT.

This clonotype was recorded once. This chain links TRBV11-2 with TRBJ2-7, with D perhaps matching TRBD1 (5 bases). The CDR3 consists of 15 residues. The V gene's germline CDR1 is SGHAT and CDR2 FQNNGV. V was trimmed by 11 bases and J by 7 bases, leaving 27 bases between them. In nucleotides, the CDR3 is TGTGCCTGCACCCCCTGTGGGGCTTTAGTGGGGGAGCAGTACTTC. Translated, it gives CACTPCGALVGEQYF. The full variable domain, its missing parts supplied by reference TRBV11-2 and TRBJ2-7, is EAGVAQSPRYKIIEKRQSVAFWCNPISGHATLYWYQQILGQGPKLLIQFQNNGVVDDSQLPKDRFSAERLKGVDSTLKIQPAKLEDSAVYLCACTPCGALVGEQYFGPGTRLTVT.

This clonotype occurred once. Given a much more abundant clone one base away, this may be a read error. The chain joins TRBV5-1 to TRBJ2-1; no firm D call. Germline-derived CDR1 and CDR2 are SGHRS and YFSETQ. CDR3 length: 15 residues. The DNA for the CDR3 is TGCGCCAGCAGCTTGGGGGTTGTGGGGATGGATGAGCGGTTCTTC. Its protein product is CASSLGVVGMDERFF. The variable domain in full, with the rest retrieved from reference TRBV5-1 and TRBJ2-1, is KAGVTQTPRYLIKTRGQQVTLSCSPISGHRSVSWYQQTPGQGLQFLFEYFSETQRNKGNFPGRFSGRQFSNSRSEMNVSTLELGDSALYLCASSLGVVGMDERFFGPGTRLTVL.

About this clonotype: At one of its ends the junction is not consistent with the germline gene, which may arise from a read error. The CDR3: CSVQETIYDQYF. In DNA, the CDR3 is TGCAGCGTTCAAGAGACTATCTACGATCAGTACTTC. V is TRBV29-1 and J is TRBJ2-7, with D maybe TRBD2 (5 bases). There are 12 residues in the CDR3. The germline V gene has CDR1 SQVTM and CDR2 ANQGSEA.

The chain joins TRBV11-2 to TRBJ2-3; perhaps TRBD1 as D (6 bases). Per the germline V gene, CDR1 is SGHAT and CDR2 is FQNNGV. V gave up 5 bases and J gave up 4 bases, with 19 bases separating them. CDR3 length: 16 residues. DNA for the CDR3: TGTGCCAGCAGCCCACTCCGATCAGGGGTAGCAGATACGCAGTATTTT. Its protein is CASSPLRSGVADTQYF.

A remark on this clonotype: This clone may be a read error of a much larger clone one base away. The CDR3 nucleotides are TGCGCCAGCGCCGGTGGGACAGAGAAAGAAAAACTGTTTTTT. Amino acid sequence: CASAGGTEKEKLFF. The rearrangement joins TRBV5-1 to TRBJ1-4, with 7 bases lining up with TRBD1. Germline CDR1 SGHRS, CDR2 YFSETQ. The CDR3 consists of 14 residues. The V and J ends lost 7 bases and 8 bases, in that order; junction bases with no gene match: 11.

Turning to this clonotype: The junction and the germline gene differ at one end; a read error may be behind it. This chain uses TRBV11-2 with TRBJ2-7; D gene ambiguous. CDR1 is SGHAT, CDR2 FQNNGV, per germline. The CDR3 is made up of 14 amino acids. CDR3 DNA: TGTGTCAGCAGCTTAGTTCCCATATCCTATGAGCAGTACTTC. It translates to CVSSLVPISYEQYF.

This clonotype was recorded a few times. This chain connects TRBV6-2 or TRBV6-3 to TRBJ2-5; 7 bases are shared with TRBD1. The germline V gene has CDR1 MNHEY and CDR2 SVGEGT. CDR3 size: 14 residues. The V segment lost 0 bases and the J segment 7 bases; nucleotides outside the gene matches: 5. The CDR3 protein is CASSYSTGSRTQYF. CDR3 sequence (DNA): TGTGCCAGCAGTTACTCGACAGGGTCCCGGACCCAGTACTTC.

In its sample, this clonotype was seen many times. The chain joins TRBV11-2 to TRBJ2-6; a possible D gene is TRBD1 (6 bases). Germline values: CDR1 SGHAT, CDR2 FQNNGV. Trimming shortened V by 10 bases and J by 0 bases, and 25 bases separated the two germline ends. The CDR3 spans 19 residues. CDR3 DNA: TGTGCCAACTTCGCGTCTGGAGACAGGATTTTCTCTGGGGCCAACGTCCTGACTTTC. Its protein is CANFASGDRIFSGANVLTF.

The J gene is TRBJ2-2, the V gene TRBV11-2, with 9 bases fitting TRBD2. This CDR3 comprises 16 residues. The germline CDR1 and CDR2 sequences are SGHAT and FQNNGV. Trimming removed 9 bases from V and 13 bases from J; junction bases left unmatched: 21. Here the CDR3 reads CARGLASTSGLPRLFF. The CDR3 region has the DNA TGTGCCAGGGGCTTAGCCAGTACTAGCGGGCTACCGAGGCTGTTTTTT.

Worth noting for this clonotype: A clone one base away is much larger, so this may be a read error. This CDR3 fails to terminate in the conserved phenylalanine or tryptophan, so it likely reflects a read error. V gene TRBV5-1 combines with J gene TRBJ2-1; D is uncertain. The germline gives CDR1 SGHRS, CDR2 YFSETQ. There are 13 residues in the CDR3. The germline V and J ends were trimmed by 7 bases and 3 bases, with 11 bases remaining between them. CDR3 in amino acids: CASGPTDYNEQFL. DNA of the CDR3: TGCGCCAGCGGCCCTACAGACTACAATGAGCAGTTCCTC.

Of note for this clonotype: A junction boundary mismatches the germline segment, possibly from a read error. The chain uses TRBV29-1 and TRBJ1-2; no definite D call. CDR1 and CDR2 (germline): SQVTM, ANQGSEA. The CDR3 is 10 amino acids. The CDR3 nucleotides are TGCAGCGTTGTTCAAAATGGCCACACCTTC. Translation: CSVVQNGHTF.

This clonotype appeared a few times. The CDR3 is CASSRRQASNEKLFF. As DNA, the CDR3 is TGTGCCAGCAGCCGCCGACAGGCATCTAATGAAAAACTGTTTTTT. The V gene is TRBV6-5, the J gene TRBJ1-4; tentatively, D is TRBD1 (6 bases). V lost 6 bases and J lost 3, with 14 bases in between. The CDR3 loop spans 15 amino acids. The germline gives CDR1 MNHEY, CDR2 SVGAGI.

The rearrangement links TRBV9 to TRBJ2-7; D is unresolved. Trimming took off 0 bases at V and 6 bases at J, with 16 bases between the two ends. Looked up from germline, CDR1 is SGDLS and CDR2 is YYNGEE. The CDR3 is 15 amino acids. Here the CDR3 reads CASSVGSGRNREQYF. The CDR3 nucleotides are TGTGCCAGCAGCGTAGGCTCCGGCCGGAATCGCGAGCAGTACTTC.

The CDR3 region is CASSSRVAGGLKDTQYF. CDR3 nucleotide sequence: TGTGCCAGCAGCTCCCGGGTAGCGGGAGGGCTCAAAGATACGCAGTATTTT. This chain connects TRBV5-4 to TRBJ2-3; 11 bases agree with TRBD2. CDR3 size: 17 residues. Per the germline V gene, CDR1 is SGHNT and CDR2 is YYREEE (reference sequence). The junction had 11 bases not matched to a gene; V was cut back by 3 bases and J by 5 bases.

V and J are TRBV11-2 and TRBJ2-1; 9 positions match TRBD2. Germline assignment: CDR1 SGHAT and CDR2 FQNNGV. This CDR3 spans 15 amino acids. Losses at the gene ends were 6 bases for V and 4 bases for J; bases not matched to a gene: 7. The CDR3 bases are TGTGCCAGCAGTCCCGGGACTAGCTTTTACAATGAGCAGTTCTTC. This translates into CASSPGTSFYNEQFF.

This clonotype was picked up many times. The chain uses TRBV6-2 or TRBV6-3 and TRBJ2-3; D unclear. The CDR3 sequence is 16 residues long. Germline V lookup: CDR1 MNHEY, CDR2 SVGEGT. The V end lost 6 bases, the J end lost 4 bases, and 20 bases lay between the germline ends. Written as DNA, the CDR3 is TGTGCCAGCAGCCAAGGCTCGTTTTGGGCCCCAGATACGCAGTATTTT. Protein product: CASSQGSFWAPDTQYF.

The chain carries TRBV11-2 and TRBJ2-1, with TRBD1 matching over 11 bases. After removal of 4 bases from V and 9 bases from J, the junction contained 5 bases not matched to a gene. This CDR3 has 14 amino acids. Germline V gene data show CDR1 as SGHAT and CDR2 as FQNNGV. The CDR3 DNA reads TGTGCCAGCAGCTCGGGACAGGGGGACGGTGAGCAGTTCTTC. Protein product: CASSSGQGDGEQFF.

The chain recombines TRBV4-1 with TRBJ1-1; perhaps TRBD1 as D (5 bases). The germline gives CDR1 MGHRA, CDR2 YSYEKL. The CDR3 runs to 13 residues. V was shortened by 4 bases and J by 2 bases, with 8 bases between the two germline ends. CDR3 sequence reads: CASSPRDNTEAFF. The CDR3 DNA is TGCGCCAGCAGCCCCCGGGACAACACTGAAGCTTTCTTT.

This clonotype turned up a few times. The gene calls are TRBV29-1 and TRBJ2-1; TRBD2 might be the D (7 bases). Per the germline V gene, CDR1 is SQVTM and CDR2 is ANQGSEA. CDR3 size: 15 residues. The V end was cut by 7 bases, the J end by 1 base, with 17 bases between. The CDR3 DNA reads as TGCAGCGCTGAGGGGGAGGGAAGGTCCTACAATGAGCAGTTCTTC. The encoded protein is CSAEGEGRSYNEQFF.

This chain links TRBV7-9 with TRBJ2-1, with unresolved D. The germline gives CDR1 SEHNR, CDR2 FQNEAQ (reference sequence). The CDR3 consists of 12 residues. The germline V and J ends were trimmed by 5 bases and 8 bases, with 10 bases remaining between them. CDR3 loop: CASSRFSDEQFF. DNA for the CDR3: TGTGCCAGCAGCCGATTCTCGGATGAGCAGTTCTTC.

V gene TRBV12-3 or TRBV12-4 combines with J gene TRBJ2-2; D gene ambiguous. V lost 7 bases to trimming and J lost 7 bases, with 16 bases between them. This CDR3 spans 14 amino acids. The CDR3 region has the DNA TGTGCCAGCACCTTTGCCGGTAGGATCGGGGAGCTGTTTTTT. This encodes CASTFAGRIGELFF.